This T cell receptor beta chain was retrieved from a study of cytomegalovirus exposure and HLA in healthy donors. This PCR relied on a set of 60 Vbeta primers and 13 Jbeta primers. Some clones are missing from TCRdb's copy, which holds only in-frame ones; the method was immunoSEQ multiplex PCR. The sample records some 150,000 clones, around 86% being singletons. Likely unrecorded immune exposures existed in these nominally healthy donors. The CDR3 is 16 residues long. Germline V gene sequence: CDR1 LNHDA, CDR2 SQIVND (reference sequence). With 5 bases clipped from V and 1 base from J, the junction kept 8 bases outside the gene matches. About this clone: The antigen is not known.

Study-wide findings and caveats: The authors assumed roughly uniform sequencing depth across donors for presence/absence analyses.

Input material: PBMCs. The receptor's source is a female donor in good health and CMV-seronegative. The chain is built from TRBV19 and TRBJ1-5; TRBD1 aligns across 7 bases. The CDR3, as DNA: TGTGCCAGTAGTCCTCGGGGACAGAGGAGCAATCAGCCCCAGCATTTT. This translates into CASSPRGQRSNQPQHF.